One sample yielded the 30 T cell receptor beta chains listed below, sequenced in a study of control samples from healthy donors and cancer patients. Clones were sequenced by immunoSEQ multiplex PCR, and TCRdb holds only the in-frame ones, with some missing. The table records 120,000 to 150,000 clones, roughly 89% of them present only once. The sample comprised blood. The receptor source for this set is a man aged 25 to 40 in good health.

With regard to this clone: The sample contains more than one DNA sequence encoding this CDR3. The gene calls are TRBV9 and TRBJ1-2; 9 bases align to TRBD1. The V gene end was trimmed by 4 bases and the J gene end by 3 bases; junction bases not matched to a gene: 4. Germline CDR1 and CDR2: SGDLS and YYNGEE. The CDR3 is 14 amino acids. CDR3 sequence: CASSPGQGDYGYTF. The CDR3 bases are TGTGCCAGCAGCCCGGGACAGGGAGACTATGGCTACACCTTC.

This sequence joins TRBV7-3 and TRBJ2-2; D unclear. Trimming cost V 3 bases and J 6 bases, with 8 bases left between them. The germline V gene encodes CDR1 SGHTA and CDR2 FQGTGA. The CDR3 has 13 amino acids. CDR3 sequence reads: CASSLTTPGELFF. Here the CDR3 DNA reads TGTGCCAGCAGCTTGACCACCCCCGGGGAGCTGTTTTTT.

The CDR3 DNA is TGTGCCAGTAGTCCCCGACTAGCGGGAGCTTCCTACAATGAGCAGTTCTTC. Translated, it gives CASSPRLAGASYNEQFF. V and J are TRBV19 and TRBJ2-1; 12 bases fit TRBD2. Unmatched junction bases numbered 6, after V lost 5 bases and J lost 1 base. This CDR3 comprises 17 residues. Germline V gene sequence: CDR1 LNHDA, CDR2 SQIVND (reference sequence).

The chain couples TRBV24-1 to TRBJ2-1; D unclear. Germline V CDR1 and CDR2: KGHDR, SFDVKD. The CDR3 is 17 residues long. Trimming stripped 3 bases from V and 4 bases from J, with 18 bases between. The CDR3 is CATSDPSIGFPYNEQFF. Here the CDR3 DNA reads TGTGCCACCAGTGATCCCTCAATAGGATTCCCTTACAATGAGCAGTTCTTC.

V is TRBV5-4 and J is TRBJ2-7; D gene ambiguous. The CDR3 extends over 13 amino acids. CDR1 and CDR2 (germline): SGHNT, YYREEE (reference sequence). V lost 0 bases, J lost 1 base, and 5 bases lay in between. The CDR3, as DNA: TGTGCCAGCAGCTTGGCTCTTTCCTACGAGCAGTACTTC. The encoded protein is CASSLALSYEQYF.

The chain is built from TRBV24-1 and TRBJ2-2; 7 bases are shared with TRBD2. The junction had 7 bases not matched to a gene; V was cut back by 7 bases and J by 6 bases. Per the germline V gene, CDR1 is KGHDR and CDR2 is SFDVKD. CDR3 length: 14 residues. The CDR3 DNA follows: TGTGCCACCAGGGAGCGGGGAGGGTCCGGGGAGCTGTTTTTT. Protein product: CATRERGGSGELFF.

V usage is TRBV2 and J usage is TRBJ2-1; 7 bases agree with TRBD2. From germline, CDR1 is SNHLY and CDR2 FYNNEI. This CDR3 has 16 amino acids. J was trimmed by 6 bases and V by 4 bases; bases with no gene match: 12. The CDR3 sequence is CASSGPSGKVSNEQFF. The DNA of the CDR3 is TGTGCCAGCAGTGGCCCCAGCGGGAAGGTCAGCAATGAGCAGTTCTTC.

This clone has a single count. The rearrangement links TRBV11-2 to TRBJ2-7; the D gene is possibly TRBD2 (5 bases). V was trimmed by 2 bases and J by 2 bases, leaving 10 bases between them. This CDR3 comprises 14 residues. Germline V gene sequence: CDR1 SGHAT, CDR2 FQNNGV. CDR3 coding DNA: TGTGCCAGCAGCTTATATCGGGGAACCTACGAGCAGTACTTC. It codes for CASSLYRGTYEQYF.

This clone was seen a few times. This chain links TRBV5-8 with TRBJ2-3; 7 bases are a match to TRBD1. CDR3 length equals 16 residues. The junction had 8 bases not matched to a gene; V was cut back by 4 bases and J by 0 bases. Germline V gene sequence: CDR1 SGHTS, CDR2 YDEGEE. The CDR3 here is CASSNTGATSTDTQYF. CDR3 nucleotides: TGTGCCAGCAGCAATACAGGGGCGACTAGCACAGATACGCAGTATTTT.

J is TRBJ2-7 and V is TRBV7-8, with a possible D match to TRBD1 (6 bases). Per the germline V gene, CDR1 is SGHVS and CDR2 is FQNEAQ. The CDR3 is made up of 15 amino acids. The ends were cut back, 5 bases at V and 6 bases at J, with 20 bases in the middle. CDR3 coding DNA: TGTGCCAGCAGCCGCGCGTTGACAGGTCGGGGCGAGCAGTACTTC. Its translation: CASSRALTGRGEQYF.

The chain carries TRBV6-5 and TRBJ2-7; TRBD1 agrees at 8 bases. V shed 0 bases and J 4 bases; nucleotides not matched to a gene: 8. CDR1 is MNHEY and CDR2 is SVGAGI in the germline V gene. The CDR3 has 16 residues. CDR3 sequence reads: CASSYSMAGGLYEQYF. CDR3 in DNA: TGTGCCAGCAGTTACTCGATGGCAGGGGGCCTATACGAGCAGTACTTC.

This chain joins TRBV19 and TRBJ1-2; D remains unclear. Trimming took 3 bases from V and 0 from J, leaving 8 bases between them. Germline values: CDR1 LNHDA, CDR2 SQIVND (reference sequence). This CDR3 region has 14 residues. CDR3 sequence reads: CASSIQRANYGYTF. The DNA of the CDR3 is TGTGCCAGTAGTATTCAGCGAGCTAACTATGGCTACACCTTC.

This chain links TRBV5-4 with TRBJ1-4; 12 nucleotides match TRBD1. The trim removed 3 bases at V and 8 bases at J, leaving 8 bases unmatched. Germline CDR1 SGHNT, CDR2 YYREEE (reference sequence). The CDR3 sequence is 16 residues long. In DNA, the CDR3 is TGTGCCAGCAGCTCTCAAAGGGACAGGGGGCGAGAAAAACTGTTTTTT. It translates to CASSSQRDRGREKLFF.

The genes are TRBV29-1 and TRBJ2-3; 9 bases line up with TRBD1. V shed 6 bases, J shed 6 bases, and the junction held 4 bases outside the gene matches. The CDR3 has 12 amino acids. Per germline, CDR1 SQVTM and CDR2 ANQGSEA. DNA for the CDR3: TGCAGCGTCGGGACAGGGAGGGATACGCAGTATTTT. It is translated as CSVGTGRDTQYF.

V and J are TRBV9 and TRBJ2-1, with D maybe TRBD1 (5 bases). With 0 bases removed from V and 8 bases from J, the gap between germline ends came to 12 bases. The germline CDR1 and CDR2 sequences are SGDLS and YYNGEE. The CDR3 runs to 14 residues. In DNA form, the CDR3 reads TGTGCCAGCAGCGTAGCTCCCAGGGTAGATGAGCAGTTCTTC. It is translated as CASSVAPRVDEQFF.

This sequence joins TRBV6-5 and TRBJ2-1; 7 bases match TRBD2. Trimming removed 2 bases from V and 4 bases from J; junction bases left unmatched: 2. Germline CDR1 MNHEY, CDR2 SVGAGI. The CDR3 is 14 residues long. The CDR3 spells CASSYGAGYNEQFF. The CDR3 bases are TGTGCCAGCAGTTACGGAGCGGGGTACAATGAGCAGTTCTTC.

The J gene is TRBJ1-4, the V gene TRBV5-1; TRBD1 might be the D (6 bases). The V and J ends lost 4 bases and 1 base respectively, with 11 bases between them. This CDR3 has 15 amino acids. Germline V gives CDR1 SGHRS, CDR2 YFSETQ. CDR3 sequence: CASSLPTGTNEKLFF. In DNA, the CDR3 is TGCGCCAGCAGCCTACCGACAGGAACTAATGAAAAACTGTTTTTT.

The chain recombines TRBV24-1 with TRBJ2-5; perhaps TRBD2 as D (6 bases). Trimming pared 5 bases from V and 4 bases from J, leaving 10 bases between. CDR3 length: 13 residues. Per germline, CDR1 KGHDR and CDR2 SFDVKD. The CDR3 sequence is CATSAVGGETQYF. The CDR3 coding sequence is TGTGCCACCAGTGCCGTCGGGGGAGAGACCCAGTACTTC.

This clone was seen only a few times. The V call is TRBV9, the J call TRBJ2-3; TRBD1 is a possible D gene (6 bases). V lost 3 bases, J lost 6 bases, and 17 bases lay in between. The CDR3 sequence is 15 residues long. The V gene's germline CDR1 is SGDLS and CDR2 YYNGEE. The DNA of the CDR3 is TGTGCCAGCAGCGAAACCTACAGGGTTACGGATACGCAGTATTTT. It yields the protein CASSETYRVTDTQYF.

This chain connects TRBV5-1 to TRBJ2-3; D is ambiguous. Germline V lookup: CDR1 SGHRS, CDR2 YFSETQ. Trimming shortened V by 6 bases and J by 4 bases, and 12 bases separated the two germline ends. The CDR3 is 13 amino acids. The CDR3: CASTLQTADTQYF. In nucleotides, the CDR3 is TGCGCCAGCACCTTACAAACGGCAGATACGCAGTATTTT.

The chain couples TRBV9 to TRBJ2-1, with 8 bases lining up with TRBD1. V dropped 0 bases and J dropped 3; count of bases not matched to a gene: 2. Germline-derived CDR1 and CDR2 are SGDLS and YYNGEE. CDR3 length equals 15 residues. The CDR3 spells CASSVGDRYYNEQFF. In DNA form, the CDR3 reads TGTGCCAGCAGCGTAGGGGACAGGTACTACAATGAGCAGTTCTTC. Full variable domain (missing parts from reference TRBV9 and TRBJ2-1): DSGVTQTPKHLITATGQRVTLRCSPRSGDLSVYWYQQSLDQGLQFLIQYYNGEERAKGNILERFSAQQFPDLHSELNLSSLELGDSALYFCASSVGDRYYNEQFFGPGTRLTVL.

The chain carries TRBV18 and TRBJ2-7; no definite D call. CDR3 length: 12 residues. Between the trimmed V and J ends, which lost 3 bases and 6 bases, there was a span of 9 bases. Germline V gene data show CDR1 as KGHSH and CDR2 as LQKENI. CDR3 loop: CASSPDTGEQYF. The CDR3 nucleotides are TGTGCCAGCTCACCTGACACGGGCGAGCAGTACTTC.

CDR3 bases: TGCGCCAGCAAAGACAGGGGTCGGGCAGATACGCAGTATTTT. Amino acid sequence: CASKDRGRADTQYF. J is TRBJ2-3 and V is TRBV5-1; 8 positions agree with TRBD1. J was trimmed by 4 bases and V by 6 bases; bases with no gene match: 7. There are 14 residues in the CDR3. The germline CDR1 and CDR2 sequences are SGHRS and YFSETQ.

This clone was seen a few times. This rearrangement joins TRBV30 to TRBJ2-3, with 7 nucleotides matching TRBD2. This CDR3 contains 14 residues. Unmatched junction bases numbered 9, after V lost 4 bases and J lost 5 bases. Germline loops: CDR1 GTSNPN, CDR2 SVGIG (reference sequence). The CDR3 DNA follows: TGTGCCTGGACCCGAGGGGTAGCGGGAGATACGCAGTATTTT. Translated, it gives CAWTRGVAGDTQYF.

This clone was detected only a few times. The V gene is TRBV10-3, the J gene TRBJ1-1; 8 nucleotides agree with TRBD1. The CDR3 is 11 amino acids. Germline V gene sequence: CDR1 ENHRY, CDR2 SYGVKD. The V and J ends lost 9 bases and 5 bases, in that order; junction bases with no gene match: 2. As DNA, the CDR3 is TGTGCCATAAGGACAGGGACTGAAGCTTTCTTT. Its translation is CAIRTGTEAFF.

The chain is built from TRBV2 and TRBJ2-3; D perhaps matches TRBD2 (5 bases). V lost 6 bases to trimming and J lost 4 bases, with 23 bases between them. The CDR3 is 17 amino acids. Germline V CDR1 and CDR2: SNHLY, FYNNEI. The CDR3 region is CASRPGEGAGTPDTQYF. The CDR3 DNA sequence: TGTGCCAGCAGGCCCGGCGAGGGCGCCGGTACTCCAGATACGCAGTATTTT.

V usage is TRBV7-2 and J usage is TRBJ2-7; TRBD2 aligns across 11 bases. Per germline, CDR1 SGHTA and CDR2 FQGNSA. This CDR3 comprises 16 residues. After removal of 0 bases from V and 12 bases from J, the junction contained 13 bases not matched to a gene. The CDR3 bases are TGTGCCAGCAGCTTAGCCCCGACTAGCGGGAAAAGAGACGCGTACTTC. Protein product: CASSLAPTSGKRDAYF.

The chain's CDR3 is CASSSPLGGSYEQYF. As DNA, the CDR3 is TGTGCCAGCAGCTCACCTCTGGGGGGATCCTACGAGCAGTACTTC. The chain is built from TRBV11-2 and TRBJ2-7, with a weak D call TRBD2 (6 bases). This CDR3 comprises 15 residues. Germline values: CDR1 SGHAT, CDR2 FQNNGV. Trimming cost V 4 bases and J 1 base, with 14 bases left between them. The complete variable domain, with remaining parts taken from reference TRBV11-2 and TRBJ2-7, reads EAGVAQSPRYKIIEKRQSVAFWCNPISGHATLYWYQQILGQGPKLLIQFQNNGVVDDSQLPKDRFSAERLKGVDSTLKIQPAKLEDSAVYLCASSSPLGGSYEQYFGPGTRLTVT.

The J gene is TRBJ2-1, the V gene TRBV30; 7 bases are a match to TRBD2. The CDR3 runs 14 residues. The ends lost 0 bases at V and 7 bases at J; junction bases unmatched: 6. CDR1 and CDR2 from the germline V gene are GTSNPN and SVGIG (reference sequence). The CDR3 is CAWSVGGSLNEQFF. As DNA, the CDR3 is TGTGCCTGGAGTGTAGGCGGGAGTCTTAATGAGCAGTTCTTC.

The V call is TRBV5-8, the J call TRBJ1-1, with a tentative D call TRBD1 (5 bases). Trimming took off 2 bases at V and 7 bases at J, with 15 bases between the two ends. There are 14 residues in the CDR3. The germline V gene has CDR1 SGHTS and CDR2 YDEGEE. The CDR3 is CASSFTGIPSEAFF. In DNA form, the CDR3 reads TGTGCCAGCAGCTTTACAGGAATCCCTAGTGAAGCTTTCTTT.